What follows are 26 T cell receptor beta chains derived from one specimen sequenced in a study of beta chain features in type 1 diabetes. The entirety of the isolated RNA underwent reverse transcription, so expressed TCRB transcripts were sequenced. Profiling relied on immunoSEQ multiplex PCR, and the TCRdb table lists in-frame clones only, not all of them. The sample has about 340,000 clones, around 9.7% seen once. Whole-study results and caveats: TCRB CDR3s from Type 1 diabetes patients were moderately but significantly shorter in all four CD4+ subsets.

These TCRs are of unknown antigen specificity. The material sequenced was central memory CD4+ T cells from blood. Receptor source: a young man with type 1 diabetes.

This clone was counted a few times. The rearrangement joins TRBV28 to TRBJ1-3; D perhaps matches TRBD1 (5 bases). There are 15 residues in the CDR3. V dropped 1 base and J dropped 0 bases, with 7 bases sitting between them. Germline V gene data show CDR1 as MDHEN and CDR2 as SYDVKM. The CDR3 nucleotides read TGTGCCAGCAGTTTATATGGGGGCTCTGGAAACACCATATATTTT. Encoded protein: CASSLYGGSGNTIYF.

This sequence joins TRBV9 and TRBJ1-4; 7 bases are a match to TRBD1. The CDR3 is made up of 15 amino acids. The J segment lost 13 bases and the V segment lost 4 bases, leaving 16 bases of the junction unmatched. CDR1 and CDR2 (germline): SGDLS, YYNGEE. The chain's CDR3 is CASSPWDRPNEGLFF. The DNA for the CDR3 is TGTGCCAGCAGCCCCTGGGACAGACCTAATGAAGGACTGTTTTTT. Complete variable domain (other parts from reference TRBV9 and TRBJ1-4): DSGVTQTPKHLITATGQRVTLRCSPRSGDLSVYWYQQSLDQGLQFLIQYYNGEERAKGNILERFSAQQFPDLHSELNLSSLELGDSALYFCASSPWDRPNEGLFFGSGTQLSVL.

This clone occurred many times. V usage is TRBV10-3 and J usage is TRBJ2-3; no clear D. Germline-derived CDR1 and CDR2 are ENHRY and SYGVKD. V lost 2 bases and J 3 bases, leaving 6 bases between the germline ends. This CDR3 is 13 amino acids long. The CDR3: CAISEPRTDTQYF. In DNA, the CDR3 is TGTGCCATCAGTGAGCCGCGGACAGATACGCAGTATTTT.

This clone has just a few counts. The chain joins TRBV23-1 to TRBJ2-7, with D possibly matching TRBD1 (6 bases). TRBV23-1 is filed as an ORF, its function uncertain. The CDR3 loop spans 14 amino acids. Trimming stripped 2 bases from V and 2 bases from J, with 10 bases between. The CDR3 DNA sequence: TGCGCCAGCAGTCAAACAGGGTGGGCCTACGAGCAGTACTTC. Translated: CASSQTGWAYEQYF.

At least ten counts were recorded for this clone. The gene calls are TRBV13 and TRBJ1-5; no reliable D call. V was shortened by 6 bases and J by 1 base, with 22 bases between the two germline ends. The CDR3 length is 18 residues. From germline, CDR1 is PRHDT and CDR2 FYEKMQ (reference sequence). This chain's CDR3 is CASSIGLFRGTSNQPQHF. The CDR3 DNA is TGTGCCAGCAGTATCGGTCTATTTCGAGGAACCAGCAATCAGCCCCAGCATTTT.

This clone has more than one count but fewer than ten. The chain uses TRBV7-2 and TRBJ2-5; TRBD2 might be the D (7 bases). CDR1 and CDR2 from the germline V gene are SGHTA and FQGNSA. With 6 bases removed from V and 3 bases from J, the gap between germline ends came to 20 bases. The CDR3 covers 16 residues. CDR3 in amino acids: CASSKFPRGAEETQYF. The CDR3 coding sequence is TGTGCCAGCAGTAAATTTCCCCGGGGGGCTGAAGAGACCCAGTACTTC.

The V gene is TRBV9, the J gene TRBJ1-2; D is ambiguous. The V end lost 0 bases, the J end lost 7 bases, and 13 bases lay between the germline ends. The germline CDR1 and CDR2 sequences are SGDLS and YYNGEE. The CDR3 runs to 14 residues. CDR3 loop: CASSVDPSGSGYTF. The CDR3 nucleotides read TGTGCCAGCAGCGTAGACCCTTCGGGCTCTGGCTACACCTTC.

The rearrangement uses TRBV2 and TRBJ1-2; the match to TRBD1 covers 7 bases. The CDR3 is 13 amino acids. CDR1 is SNHLY, CDR2 FYNNEI, per germline. V was clipped by 8 bases and J by 2 bases; unmatched bases: 5. CDR3 loop: CASFTQGNYGYTF. The CDR3 DNA reads TGTGCCAGCTTTACACAGGGGAACTATGGCTACACCTTC.

This clone was counted between two and nine times. The chain joins TRBV7-2 to TRBJ1-1; a possible D gene is TRBD1 (5 bases). The germline V gene encodes CDR1 SGHTA and CDR2 FQGNSA. With 2 bases removed from V and 4 bases from J, the gap between germline ends came to 14 bases. CDR3 size: 15 residues. Here the CDR3 reads CASSLQRGSGTEAFF. In DNA, the CDR3 is TGTGCCAGCAGCTTACAGCGGGGGAGCGGCACTGAAGCTTTCTTT. Variable domain in full (rest from reference TRBV7-2 and TRBJ1-1): GAGVSQSPSNKVTEKGKDVELRCDPISGHTALYWYRQSLGQGLEFLIYFQGNSAPDKSGLPSDRFSAERTGGSVSTLTIQRTQQEDSAVYLCASSLQRGSGTEAFFGQGTRLTVV.

The rearrangement uses TRBV5-6 and TRBJ2-3; D uncertain. Germline CDR1 is SGHDT and CDR2 is YYEEEE. The CDR3 covers 11 residues. V was trimmed by 2 bases and J by 6 bases, leaving 4 bases between them. CDR3 DNA sequence: TGTGCCAGCAGCTTCGCGGATACGCAGTATTTT. This encodes CASSFADTQYF.

V and J are TRBV6-6 and TRBJ2-3; TRBD2 is a possible D gene (6 bases). The CDR3 has 15 amino acids. The ends were cut back, 7 bases at V and 0 bases at J, with 14 bases in the middle. Looked up from germline, CDR1 is MNHNY and CDR2 is SVGAGI (reference sequence). For the CDR3, the DNA is TGTGCCAGCACCCTCCGACGGGAGAGCACAGATACGCAGTATTTT. Its protein product is CASTLRRESTDTQYF.

Only a few counts were recorded for this clone. Written as DNA, the CDR3 is TGTGCCAGCAGCTTGGGACAGACTTCCCGCACAGATACGCAGTATTTT. Encoded protein: CASSLGQTSRTDTQYF. V gene TRBV7-2 combines with J gene TRBJ2-3, with 7 bases aligning to TRBD1. The CDR3 contains 16 residues. V dropped 3 bases and J dropped 1; count of bases not matched to a gene: 7. Germline CDR1 SGHTA, CDR2 FQGNSA. Based on the CDR3 plus reference TRBV7-2 and TRBJ2-3, the full variable domain is GAGVSQSPSNKVTEKGKDVELRCDPISGHTALYWYRQSLGQGLEFLIYFQGNSAPDKSGLPSDRFSAERTGGSVSTLTIQRTQQEDSAVYLCASSLGQTSRTDTQYFGPGTRLTVL.

This rearrangement joins TRBV29-1 to TRBJ2-1; TRBD2 might be the D (5 bases). The germline V and J ends were trimmed by 0 bases and 15 bases, with 18 bases remaining between them. Germline V gene lookup returns CDR1 SQVTM and CDR2 ANQGSEA. The CDR3 has 13 amino acids. For the CDR3, the DNA is TGCAGCGTTGAAGACGCCAGCGGTAGCCGGGGGTTCTTC. This codes for CSVEDASGSRGFF.

The chain joins TRBV7-9 to TRBJ2-1, with 13 bases identical to TRBD2. This CDR3 comprises 16 residues. CDR1 SEHNR and CDR2 FQNEAQ come from the germline V gene (reference sequence). Trimming removed 4 bases from V and 5 bases from J; junction bases left unmatched: 5. DNA for the CDR3: TGTGCCAGCAGCTGGAGCGGGACTAGCGGGGACAATGAGCAGTTCTTC. Translation: CASSWSGTSGDNEQFF.

This clone was found many times. The V call is TRBV14, the J call TRBJ1-2; a weak D match, TRBD1 (6 bases). This CDR3 has 15 residues. Trimming removed 2 bases from V and 7 bases from J, with 17 bases in between. Germline CDR1 is SGHDN and CDR2 is FVKESK. CDR3 protein: CASSQISGTYLGYTF. The CDR3, as DNA: TGTGCCAGCAGCCAAATTTCCGGGACATACCTTGGCTACACCTTC.

This clone was detected only a few times. The chain combines TRBV7-9 with TRBJ2-4; 10 nucleotides match TRBD1. The CDR3 runs 17 residues. Looked up from germline, CDR1 is SEHNR and CDR2 is FQNEAQ (reference sequence). Trimming removed 3 bases from V and 3 bases from J; junction bases left unmatched: 8. Written as DNA, the CDR3 is TGTGCCAGCAGCTTGGACAGGGGGGATCGAAGCAAAAACATTCAGTACTTC. It is translated as CASSLDRGDRSKNIQYF.

The CDR3 is CASSPRPEPARNEQFF. DNA for the CDR3: TGTGCCAGCTCACCCCGCCCTGAACCGGCCCGCAATGAGCAGTTCTTC. The V call is TRBV18, the J call TRBJ2-1; D gene unclear. The CDR3 totals 16 residues. The germline gives CDR1 KGHSH, CDR2 LQKENI. Trimming left V 3 bases short and J 6 bases short, with 18 bases between.

This chain uses TRBV28 with TRBJ2-7; 7 bases agree with TRBD1. The germline V gene has CDR1 MDHEN and CDR2 SYDVKM. The trim removed 6 bases at V and 2 bases at J, leaving 4 bases unmatched. The CDR3 has 13 residues. CDR3 nucleotide sequence: TGTGCCAGCAGCCGGACAGGTGCCTACGAGCAGTACTTC. It yields the protein CASSRTGAYEQYF.

The J gene is TRBJ1-2, the V gene TRBV29-1; no clear D gene. Germline V CDR1 and CDR2: SQVTM, ANQGSEA. V lost 3 bases to trimming and J lost 3 bases, with 5 bases between them. The CDR3 sequence is 11 residues long. The CDR3 reads CSVDTDYGYTF. DNA of the CDR3: TGCAGCGTTGACACAGACTATGGCTACACCTTC.

The V gene is TRBV6-6, the J gene TRBJ1-1, with D uncertain. CDR3 length: 13 residues. Germline-derived CDR1 and CDR2 are MNHNY and SVGAGI (reference sequence). V was shortened by 8 bases and J by 0 bases, with 10 bases between the two germline ends. CDR3 DNA sequence: TGTGCCAGCGCAAGGGCTTTGAACACTGAAGCTTTCTTT. As protein: CASARALNTEAFF.

The V call is TRBV28, the J call TRBJ2-5; D uncertain. CDR1 and CDR2 from the germline V gene are MDHEN and SYDVKM. V lost 1 base, J lost 1 base, and 10 bases lay in between. This CDR3 has 15 residues. CDR3 bases: TGTGCCAGCAGTTTATATCGAAACAGCCAAGAGACCCAGTACTTC. It translates to CASSLYRNSQETQYF.

The chain links TRBV6-5 to TRBJ2-7; 12 bases map to TRBD2. Germline V gene sequence: CDR1 MNHEY, CDR2 SVGAGI. The length of the CDR3 is 15 residues. J was trimmed by 5 bases and V by 5 bases; bases with no gene match: 7. The CDR3 sequence is CASSPRLAGDHEQYF. The CDR3 coding sequence is TGTGCCAGCAGTCCCCGACTAGCGGGGGACCACGAGCAGTACTTC.

This sequence joins TRBV7-2 and TRBJ2-1; possibly TRBD1 or TRBD2 for D (5 bases each). CDR1 and CDR2 from the germline V gene are SGHTA and FQGNSA. Deletions cut 6 bases from V and 7 bases from J, with 16 bases between. The CDR3 contains 14 residues. The CDR3 loop is CASRSRTWGNEQFF. CDR3 sequence (DNA): TGTGCCAGCAGGTCCCGGACCTGGGGGAATGAGCAGTTCTTC.

This clone has just a few counts. DNA for the CDR3: TGTGCCAGCAGCGGACTAGAAGAGACCCAGTACTTC. Its translation: CASSGLEETQYF. V usage is TRBV7-6 and J usage is TRBJ2-5; 7 bases agree with TRBD2. J gave up 3 bases and V 5 bases, and 0 bases lay outside the gene matches. Per germline, CDR1 SGHVS and CDR2 FNYEAQ. The CDR3 length is 12 residues.

This clone was seen at least ten times. This CDR3 reads CASSVGPGTGASQPQHF. For the CDR3, the DNA is TGTGCCAGCAGCGTTGGACCCGGGACAGGGGCTAGTCAGCCCCAGCATTTT. The rearrangement joins TRBV9 to TRBJ1-5, with 10 bases that match TRBD1. The CDR3 has 17 residues. Germline CDR1 and CDR2: SGDLS and YYNGEE. J was trimmed by 6 bases and V by 2 bases; bases with no gene match: 11.

The chain employs TRBV2 and TRBJ1-5, with TRBD1 matching over 11 bases. Germline CDR1 reads SNHLY; CDR2 reads FYNNEI. The V and J ends lost 10 bases and 6 bases, in that order; junction bases with no gene match: 5. CDR3 length equals 13 residues. This chain's CDR3 is CAIGTGGFQPQHF. CDR3 nucleotide sequence: TGTGCCATAGGGACAGGGGGGTTTCAGCCCCAGCATTTT.